The clone carrying this T cell receptor beta chain was counted between two and nine times. The germline V gene encodes CDR1 MNHEY and CDR2 SMNVEV (reference sequence). This CDR3 has 17 amino acids. V trimming: 5 bases; J trimming: 1 base; junction bases outside the gene matches: 6. This record comes from a study of T cells in tumors after PD-1 blockade. Study details: Patients had no prior checkpoint blockade, systemic immunosuppressants, or anti-cancer therapy within 4 weeks. Patients received pembrolizumab 200 mg every 3 weeks or cemiplimab 350 mg every 2 weeks. Daily vismodegib 150 mg continued in a subset of anti-PD-1-treated patients.

The protocol was immunoSEQ multiplex PCR, while the TCRdb copy is restricted to in-frame clones and leaves out a portion. The sample holds approximately 60,000 clones; 80% are singletons and the top ten take roughly 13%. The gene calls are TRBV27 and TRBJ1-6, with TRBD1 matching over 9 bases. Material: PBMCs, obtained before anti-PD-1 treatment. The clonotype originates from a human donor with basal cell carcinoma. CDR3 sequence (DNA): TGTGCCAGCAGTCCGCTGGACAGGGGATCCTATAATTCACCCCTCCACTTT. Translation gives CASSPLDRGSYNSPLHF.